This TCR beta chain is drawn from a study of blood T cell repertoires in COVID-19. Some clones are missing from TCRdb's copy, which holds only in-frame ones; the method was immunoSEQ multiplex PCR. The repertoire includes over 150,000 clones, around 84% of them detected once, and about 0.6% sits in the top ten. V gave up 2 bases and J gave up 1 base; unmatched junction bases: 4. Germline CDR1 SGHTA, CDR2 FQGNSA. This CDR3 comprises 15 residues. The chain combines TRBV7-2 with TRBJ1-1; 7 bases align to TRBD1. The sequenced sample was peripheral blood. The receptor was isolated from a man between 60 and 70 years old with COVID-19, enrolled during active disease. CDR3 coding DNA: TGTGCCAGCAGCTTATCTACAGGGGCGAACACTGAAGCTTTCTTT. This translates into CASSLSTGANTEAFF. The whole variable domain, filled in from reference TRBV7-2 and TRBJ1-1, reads GAGVSQSPSNKVTEKGKDVELRCDPISGHTALYWYRQSLGQGLEFLIYFQGNSAPDKSGLPSDRFSAERTGGSVSTLTIQRTQQEDSAVYLCASSLSTGANTEAFFGQGTRLTVV.